Following are 6 T cell receptor beta chains from one sample sequenced in a study of shared clonotypes between healthy human individuals. This table comes from immunoSEQ multiplex PCR, and its TCRdb copy is limited to in-frame clones, with some not included. This sample has 2 million to 3 million clones, with 80% to 95% found just once. The sample taken for sequencing was naive CD4+ T cells from PBMCs. Subset here: CD45RA+ positively selected. The receptors come from a man between 18 and 35 years old in good health. Some clones in this sample may be carry-over from other donors' samples.

This chain joins TRBV10-3 and TRBJ2-1, with D possibly matching TRBD1 (6 bases). V was pared by 7 bases and J by 4 bases, with 14 bases between. There are 14 residues in the CDR3. Germline V gene data show CDR1 as ENHRY and CDR2 as SYGVKD. The DNA of the CDR3 is TGTGCCATCAACACCAGACAGGAGTACAATGAGCAGTTCTTC. This gives the protein CAINTRQEYNEQFF.

V is TRBV2 and J is TRBJ2-2; 8 bases agree with TRBD2. Unmatched junction bases numbered 5, after V lost 4 bases and J lost 4 bases. The CDR3 has 15 residues. The germline CDR1 and CDR2 sequences are SNHLY and FYNNEI. CDR3 sequence: CASSGSGSLTGELFF. CDR3 nucleotides: TGTGCCAGCAGTGGGAGCGGGAGCCTCACCGGGGAGCTGTTTTTT.

This rearrangement joins TRBV10-3 to TRBJ1-4; D might be TRBD1 (5 bases). The CDR3 totals 14 residues. V was clipped by 11 bases and J by 7 bases, with 20 bases between them. Germline assignment: CDR1 ENHRY and CDR2 SYGVKD. CDR3: CAVWDSSRGEKLFF. The CDR3 DNA follows: TGTGCCGTCTGGGACTCTTCGAGGGGTGAAAAACTGTTTTTT.

Notes on this clone: The sample has other DNA sequences that encode this CDR3 too. The chain combines TRBV7-2 with TRBJ2-1, with D perhaps TRBD2 (5 bases). This CDR3 region has 15 residues. V was cut by 5 bases and J by 0 bases, with 11 bases left in between. Germline assignment: CDR1 SGHTA and CDR2 FQGNSA. The CDR3 spells CASSPGRGSYNEQFF. DNA for the CDR3: TGTGCCAGCAGCCCGGGCCGGGGCTCCTACAATGAGCAGTTCTTC.

The chain has TRBV7-9 and TRBJ1-1; D remains unclear. CDR1 is SEHNR, CDR2 FQNEAQ, per germline (reference sequence). Between the trimmed V and J ends, which lost 1 base and 3 bases, there was a span of 12 bases. The CDR3 totals 15 residues. The CDR3 sequence: CASSLVSGLDTEAFF. The DNA of the CDR3 is TGTGCCAGCAGCTTAGTATCGGGATTGGACACTGAAGCTTTCTTT.

V and J are TRBV5-1 and TRBJ1-2, with D possibly matching TRBD1 (5 bases). The CDR3 sequence is 16 residues long. V was cut by 0 bases and J by 8 bases, with 20 bases left in between. Germline assignment: CDR1 SGHRS and CDR2 YFSETQ. The CDR3 DNA sequence: TGCGCCAGCAGCTTGGAACGACAGAGCCAAACGGGGGGCTACACCTTC. Amino acid sequence: CASSLERQSQTGGYTF.